The entry that follows covers one T cell receptor beta chain sequence. The antigen remains undetermined. As to time point: baseline pretreatment blood. Treatment denoted: 15 Gy SBRT to primary tumor, nephrectomy 4 weeks later. The patient's renal cell carcinoma had clear cell pathology. The data were obtained in a study of radiation and T cells in renal cell carcinoma. Across the study: Nephrectomy followed 15 Gy stereotactic body radiation by 4 weeks. General observations from the study: Without pretreatment biopsies, baseline tumor clonotype presence was undetermined. Top tumor clonotypes rose in blood 2 weeks post-radiation, then contracted.

Measured with immunoSEQ multiplex PCR; TCRdb has only the in-frame clones, and not every one. The repertoire holds about 140,000 clones, with around four fifths as singletons. This CDR3 spans 13 amino acids. The V gene's germline CDR1 is KGHSH and CDR2 LQKENI. V was shortened by 3 bases and J by 4 bases, with 9 bases between the two germline ends. The V gene is TRBV18, the J gene TRBJ1-1; no clear D gene. The source was blood, collected from a patient whose treatment included radiotherapy and nephrectomy. This receptor was obtained from a woman aged 50 to 65 with renal cell carcinoma. CDR3 in amino acids: CASSPGYVTEAFF. The CDR3 DNA follows: TGTGCCAGCTCACCGGGTTACGTCACTGAAGCTTTCTTT.